This TCR beta chain came from a study of blood T cell repertoires in COVID-19. Study details: COVID-19 samples collected from the United States, Italy and Spain covered acute and convalescent phases. Nucleic acid was either cDNA or gDNA, and it came from T cells, B-cell-depleted T cells, or PBMCs.

In the original workflow: It was from reference gene primer amplification that nucleated cell counts were estimated. TCRdb keeps only in-frame clones here, not all; method: immunoSEQ multiplex PCR. That table is the source of V, J and clone size, and D and trimming were worked out from the DNA. The table records 60,000 to 85,000 clones, approximately 86% of them present only once. The CDR3 sequence is 14 residues long. V lost 2 bases to trimming and J lost 7 bases; unmatched junction nucleotides: 7. From germline, CDR1 is LGHDT and CDR2 YNNKEL (reference sequence). Sequencing input: peripheral blood. The chain joins TRBV3-1 (or the pseudogene TRBV3-2) to TRBJ1-2; 7 nucleotides match TRBD1. The receptor was isolated from a human donor in a cohort sampled during active COVID-19. This CDR3 reads CASSQRTGESGYTF. The CDR3 coding sequence is TGTGCCAGCAGCCAACGAACAGGGGAATCTGGCTACACCTTC.